The following is a T cell receptor (beta chain) sequence with its context. Method: immunoSEQ multiplex PCR; TCRdb's copy keeps in-frame clones and lacks some. The table has more than 200,000 clones, about 85% seen once. This entry belongs to a study of blood T cell repertoires in COVID-19. The germline V gene encodes CDR1 LGHNA and CDR2 YSLEER. The CDR3 is 16 residues long. Trimming cost V 1 base and J 6 bases; bases outside gene matches: 10. V and J are TRBV4-3 and TRBJ2-7, with TRBD2 matching 9 bases. The sample comprised PBMCs or T cells enriched from blood (not recorded which). This clonotype was obtained from a man aged 25 to 45 who had recovered from COVID-19. CDR3 coding DNA: TGCGCCAGCAGCCAAGGGTGGCTAGCGGGGCAGGGCGAGCAGTACTTC. Protein sequence: CASSQGWLAGQGEQYF.